This TCR beta chain was obtained from a study of CD8 T cells in ankylosing spondylitis. The CDR3 has 16 residues. The germline V gene has CDR1 SGHTA and CDR2 FQGNSA. Germline trimming cut 5 bases from V and 4 bases from J; bases unmatched to any gene: 10. This clonotype appeared a few times. TCRdb re-derived calls from the 5' RACE reads in MiXCR, one entry per CDR3 protein. The data hold some 150,000 distinct CDR3 sequences, with approximately 44% observed a single time. The chain employs TRBV7-2 and TRBJ2-3, with 9 bases identical to TRBD1. The receptor was derived from a male donor with ankylosing spondylitis. The sequenced sample was synovial fluid, either unsorted or a sorted T cell fraction (not recorded which). The CDR3 DNA is TGTGCCAGCAGCGGACGGGACAGGGAATTAGCAGATACGCAGTATTTT. Translation gives CASSGRDRELADTQYF.